This T cell receptor (beta chain) was captured by sequencing in a study of identical twins. Study outcomes and limitations: Surplus twin overlap in beta out-of-frame sequences was less pronounced.

TCRdb redid the calling of the 5' RACE reads with MiXCR, one entry per CDR3 protein. The table lists 600,000 to 800,000 distinct CDR3 sequences, around 21% of them singletons. This clonotype occurred a few times. Antigen specificity is unknown. Germline CDR1 is LGHDT and CDR2 is YNNKEL (reference sequence). The junction had 7 bases not matched to a gene; V was cut back by 1 base and J by 7 bases. The CDR3 has 14 residues. The sample also formed part of further work on T cells expressing NK-cell markers.

Sequenced sample: PBMCs. The receptor was isolated from a woman between 18 and 29 years old in good health. The chain has TRBV3-1 and TRBJ2-7, with 7 bases that match TRBD1. Here the CDR3 reads CASSQAQGPLEQYF. The DNA for the CDR3 is TGTGCCAGCAGCCAAGCACAGGGGCCCTTGGAGCAGTACTTC.